This T cell receptor (beta chain) is from a study of T cell responses to AZD1222 COVID-19 vaccine. General observations from the study: Close to half of all spike-specific TCRs reportedly target regions of the variants that are unmutated. Spike as a whole was targeted by vaccine-associated CD4 TCRs, dominant at 160-218 and 743-854.

About this clone itself: Its antigen is not identified.

Clones were read by immunoSEQ multiplex PCR, and TCRdb kept only the in-frame ones, dropping some. The sample has 150,000 to 200,000 clones; roughly 90% are singletons. The CDR3 loop spans 14 amino acids. After removal of 5 bases from V and 4 bases from J, the junction contained 6 bases not matched to a gene. CDR1 SNHLY and CDR2 FYNNEI come from the germline V gene. The material was peripheral blood, obtained 28 days after the second AZD1222 dose. The TCR sequence derives from an adult who received the AZD1222 COVID-19 vaccine. The rearrangement uses TRBV2 and TRBJ1-2; TRBD1 matches 8 bases. The CDR3 sequence: CASSPGGASYGYTF. For the CDR3, the DNA is TGTGCCAGCAGTCCAGGGGGCGCAAGCTATGGCTACACCTTC.